Shown below are 17 T cell receptor beta chains from a single sample sequenced in a study of CD8 T cells in ankylosing spondylitis. The study's findings and limits: A motif in TCR beta, a set of 8 or 9 highly homologous variants, appeared characteristic of ankylosing spondylitis blood.

TCRdb re-derived calls from the 5' RACE reads in MiXCR, one entry per CDR3 protein. This table has fewer than 750,000 distinct CDR3 sequences, about 20% appearing once. No antigens are known for them. Sequencing used blood, either unsorted or a sorted T cell fraction (not recorded which). The receptor set was obtained from a male donor with ankylosing spondylitis.

The rearrangement uses TRBV2 and TRBJ2-7; no reliable D call. Germline values: CDR1 SNHLY, CDR2 FYNNEI. With 2 bases removed from V and 2 bases from J, the gap between germline ends came to 7 bases. The CDR3 totals 13 residues. The DNA of the CDR3 is TGTGCCAGCAGTGAACGCGTAACCTACGAGCAGTACTTC. This sequence encodes CASSERVTYEQYF.

This clonotype was seen ten or more times. The genes are TRBV10-3 and TRBJ1-6; 10 bases fit TRBD1. This CDR3 region has 19 residues. Per germline, CDR1 ENHRY and CDR2 SYGVKD. V lost 6 bases, J lost 7 bases, and 18 bases stayed unmatched. The CDR3 here is CAISPGDRGLEGINSPLHF. CDR3 DNA sequence: TGTGCCATCAGCCCGGGGGACAGGGGTCTGGAGGGGATCAATTCACCCCTCCACTTT.

This clonotype showed up just a few times. The genes are TRBV6-1 and TRBJ2-2; TRBD1 matches at 10 bases. The CDR3 spans 15 residues. The trim removed 7 bases at V and 4 bases at J, leaving 6 bases unmatched. CDR1 is MNHNS, CDR2 SASEGT, per germline. The CDR3 spells CASTSGQGTTGELFF. The CDR3 nucleotides read TGTGCCAGCACCTCGGGACAGGGGACCACCGGGGAGCTGTTTTTT.

This clonotype was found once. V gene TRBV11-2 combines with J gene TRBJ2-3; the match to TRBD2 covers 11 bases. Losses at the gene ends were 3 bases for V and 5 bases for J; bases not matched to a gene: 13. The length of the CDR3 is 18 residues. Germline V CDR1 and CDR2: SGHAT, FQNNGV. CDR3 amino acids: CASSFTGTSGARLDTQYF. The CDR3 bases are TGTGCCAGCAGCTTCACCGGGACTAGCGGCGCCCGATTAGATACGCAGTATTTT.

This clonotype has just a few counts. This sequence joins TRBV6-6 and TRBJ1-4; D is ambiguous. The CDR3 extends over 13 amino acids. The germline V and J ends were trimmed by 6 bases and 6 bases, with 11 bases remaining between them. Germline CDR1 and CDR2: MNHNY and SVGAGI (reference sequence). CDR3 loop: CASSHRTDEKLFF. The CDR3, as DNA: TGTGCCAGCAGCCATAGGACTGATGAAAAACTGTTTTTT.

The chain is built from TRBV27 and TRBJ2-5, with D possibly TRBD1 on 5 matching bases. CDR3 length equals 14 residues. Germline loops: CDR1 MNHEY, CDR2 SMNVEV (reference sequence). Trimming pared 4 bases from V and 1 base from J, leaving 10 bases between. The CDR3 nucleotides read TGTGCCAGCAGTTATGTAGACAGCCAAGAGACCCAGTACTTC. Translated, it gives CASSYVDSQETQYF.

The gene calls are TRBV27 and TRBJ2-1; no definite D call. Trimming removed 5 bases at V and 5 bases at J, with 25 bases between. Germline V gene lookup returns CDR1 MNHEY and CDR2 SMNVEV (reference sequence). The CDR3 totals 18 residues. In DNA, the CDR3 is TGTGCCAGCAGTCCCCTCTGGCTAGAATCTAAGGGAAACAATGAGCAGTTCTTC. As protein: CASSPLWLESKGNNEQFF.

The genes are TRBV14 and TRBJ1-2, with D possibly being TRBD1 (5 bases). CDR1 and CDR2 from the germline V gene are SGHDN and FVKESK. The length of the CDR3 is 15 residues. V shed 2 bases and J shed 4 bases, with 14 bases lying between them. CDR3 nucleotides: TGTGCCAGCAGCCAACGGGACTCGGGCGGCTATGGCTACACCTTC. This translates into CASSQRDSGGYGYTF.

This clonotype was detected only a few times. The chain couples TRBV29-1 to TRBJ2-7, with 12 bases fitting TRBD2. Germline V gene lookup returns CDR1 SQVTM and CDR2 ANQGSEA. With V trimmed by 3 bases and J by 2 bases, 5 bases remained unmatched. The CDR3 runs to 15 residues. CDR3 nucleotides: TGCAGCGTTGAGGGACTAGCGGGTCCCGCCTACGAGCAGTACTTC. It specifies CSVEGLAGPAYEQYF.

This clonotype was observed a few times. This rearrangement joins TRBV20-1 to TRBJ2-1, with TRBD2 matching 8 bases. Trimming removed 0 bases from V and 4 bases from J; junction bases left unmatched: 5. Looked up from germline, CDR1 is DFQATT and CDR2 is SNEGSKA (reference sequence). CDR3 size: 15 residues. The CDR3 region is CSARDDGGVYNEQFF. The DNA for the CDR3 is TGCAGTGCTAGAGATGACGGGGGGGTATACAATGAGCAGTTCTTC.

The CDR3 loop is CASSIGGITYEQYF. CDR3 sequence (DNA): TGTGCCAGTAGTATAGGAGGAATCACCTACGAGCAGTACTTC. V is TRBV19 and J is TRBJ2-7; D is uncertain. Trimming left V 1 base short and J 2 bases short, with 9 bases between. CDR3 length: 14 residues. The germline V gene encodes CDR1 LNHDA and CDR2 SQIVND (reference sequence).

This chain links TRBV20-1 with TRBJ2-3; D remains unclear. Germline lookup yields CDR1 DFQATT and CDR2 SNEGSKA (reference sequence). Trimming took off 6 bases at V and 1 base at J, with 17 bases between the two ends. CDR3 length: 15 residues. The CDR3 DNA is TGCAGTGCCACTGGGTTTCGACGACGCACAGATACGCAGTATTTT. Protein: CSATGFRRRTDTQYF.

This clonotype was counted between two and nine times. This sequence joins TRBV14 and TRBJ1-1, with 7 nucleotides matching TRBD1. This CDR3 has 14 amino acids. In germline, CDR1 is SGHDN, CDR2 FVKESK. V trimming: 3 bases; J trimming: 5 bases; junction bases outside the gene matches: 6. CDR3 sequence (DNA): TGTGCCAGCAGCCAGAGACAGGGTGGTACTGAAGCTTTCTTT. It is translated as CASSQRQGGTEAFF. Together with reference TRBV14 and TRBJ1-1, the CDR3 gives the full variable domain: EAGVTQFPSHSVIEKGQTVTLRCDPISGHDNLYWYRRVMGKEIKFLLHFVKESKQDESGMPNNRFLAERTGGTYSTLKVQPAELEDSGVYFCASSQRQGGTEAFFGQGTRLTVV.

The sample holds a few counts of this clonotype. The V gene is TRBV5-1, the J gene TRBJ1-4; TRBD1 matches at 8 bases. After removal of 4 bases from V and 6 bases from J, the junction contained 20 bases not matched to a gene. Germline CDR1 SGHRS, CDR2 YFSETQ. The CDR3 has 19 residues. For the CDR3, the DNA is TGCGCCAGCAGCCGGGGGGGGACAGGCTACCCTACACGGGATGAAAAACTGTTTTTT. It encodes CASSRGGTGYPTRDEKLFF.

This clonotype has just one count. The chain employs TRBV2 and TRBJ2-3; 9 positions match TRBD2. The CDR3 is made up of 16 amino acids. From germline, CDR1 is SNHLY and CDR2 FYNNEI. J lost 0 bases, V lost 6 bases, and 7 bases had no gene match. The CDR3 protein is CASSWGAGGSTDTQYF. The CDR3 bases are TGTGCCAGCAGCTGGGGTGCGGGGGGGAGCACAGATACGCAGTATTTT.

V is TRBV3-1 and J is TRBJ2-2; D possibly uses TRBD1 or TRBD2 (5 bases each). The CDR3 totals 14 residues. Germline V gene data show CDR1 as LGHDT and CDR2 as YNNKEL (reference sequence). The V end lost 7 bases, the J end lost 6 bases, and 15 bases lay between the germline ends. CDR3 in DNA: TGTGCCAGCAACCGCCTAGGGGACCCCGGGGAGCTGTTTTTT. This encodes CASNRLGDPGELFF. Looking up the rest from reference TRBV3-1 and TRBJ2-2 gives the full variable domain: DTAVSQTPKYLVTQMGNDKSIKCEQNLGHDTMYWYKQDSKKFLKIMFSYNNKELIINETVPNRFSPKSPDKAHLNLHINSLELGDSAVYFCASNRLGDPGELFFGEGSRLTVL.

Ten or more counts support this clonotype. The rearrangement uses TRBV12-3 or TRBV12-4 and TRBJ2-6; D unresolved. The CDR3 runs to 16 residues. V dropped 2 bases and J dropped 3 bases, with 11 bases sitting between them. The CDR3 DNA reads TGTGCCAGCAGTTTAAAGGTGGTGGATGGGGCCAACGTCCTGACTTTC. It translates to CASSLKVVDGANVLTF.